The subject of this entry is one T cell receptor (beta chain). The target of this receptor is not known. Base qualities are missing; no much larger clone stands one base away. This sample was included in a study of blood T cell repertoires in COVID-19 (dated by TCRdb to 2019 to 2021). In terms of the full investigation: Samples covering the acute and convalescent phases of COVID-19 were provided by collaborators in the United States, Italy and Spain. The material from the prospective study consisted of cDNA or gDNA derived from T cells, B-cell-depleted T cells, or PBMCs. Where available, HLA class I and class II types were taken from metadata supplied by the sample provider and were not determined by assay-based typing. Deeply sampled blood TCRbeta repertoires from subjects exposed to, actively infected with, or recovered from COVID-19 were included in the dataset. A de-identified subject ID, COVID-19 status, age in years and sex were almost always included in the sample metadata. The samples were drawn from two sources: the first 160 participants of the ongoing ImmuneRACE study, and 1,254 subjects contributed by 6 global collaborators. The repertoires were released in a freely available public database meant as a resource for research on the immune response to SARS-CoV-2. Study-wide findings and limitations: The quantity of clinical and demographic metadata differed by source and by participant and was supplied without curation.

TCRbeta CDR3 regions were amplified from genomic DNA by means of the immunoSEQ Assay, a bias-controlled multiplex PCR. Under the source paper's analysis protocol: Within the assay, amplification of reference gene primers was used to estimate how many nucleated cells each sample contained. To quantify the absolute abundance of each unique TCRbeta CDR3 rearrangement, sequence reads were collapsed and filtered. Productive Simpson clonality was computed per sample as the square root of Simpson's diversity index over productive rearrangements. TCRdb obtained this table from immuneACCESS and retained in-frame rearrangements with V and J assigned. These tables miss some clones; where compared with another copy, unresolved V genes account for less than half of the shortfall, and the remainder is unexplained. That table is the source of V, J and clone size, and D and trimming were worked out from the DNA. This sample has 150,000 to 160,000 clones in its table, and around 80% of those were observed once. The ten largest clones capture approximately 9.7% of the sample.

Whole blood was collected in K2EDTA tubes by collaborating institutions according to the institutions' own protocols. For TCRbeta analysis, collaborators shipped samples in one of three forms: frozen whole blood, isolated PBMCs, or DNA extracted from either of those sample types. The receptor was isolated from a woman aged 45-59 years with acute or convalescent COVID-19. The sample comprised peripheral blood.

The DNA is as follows: TGTGCCAGCAGTTTAACCGGGACAGGGACCTTAAACCCGTACTTC. It specifies CASSLTGTGTLNPYF. The rearranged segments are TRBV28 and TRBJ2-7, and 9 bases in between align with TRBD1. V is pruned by 2 bases and J by 12 bases, leaving 14 bases of the junction without a gene match. Taken from cysteine to phenylalanine, the CDR3 has 15 residues. Only the CDR3 region is kept as DNA, spanning 45 bases read in frame from base 1. CDR1 MDHEN and CDR2 SYDVKM were looked up in the germline V gene.